Presented here are 25 T cell receptor beta chains from one specimen sequenced in a study of PD-L1 blockade in urothelial cancer. Generated by immunoSEQ multiplex PCR, the TCRdb table keeps only in-frame clones and is missing some. This sample has roughly 43,000 clones, with 80% found just once. Time point meaning: pretreatment peripheral blood. This specimen consisted of PBMCs, obtained around atezolizumab (anti-PD-L1) treatment. The receptors derive from a man aged 55-75 years with urothelial cancer.

The V and J genes are TRBV4-1 and TRBJ2-7; tentatively, D is TRBD2 (6 bases). Germline V gene sequence: CDR1 MGHRA, CDR2 YSYEKL. The CDR3 covers 14 residues. V was shortened by 1 base and J by 6 bases, with 13 bases between the two germline ends. CDR3 sequence: CASSQGGTAGEQYF. CDR3 DNA: TGCGCCAGCAGCCAAGGCGGGACGGCGGGCGAGCAGTACTTC.

The chain has TRBV5-1 and TRBJ2-7; 14 positions agree with TRBD2. Trimming cost V 4 bases and J 6 bases; bases outside gene matches: 9. The CDR3 runs 16 residues. The germline gives CDR1 SGHRS, CDR2 YFSETQ. CDR3 bases: TGCGCCAGCAGCCCGGGACTAGCGGGAGAAAACGGCGAGCAGTACTTC. Its translation: CASSPGLAGENGEQYF.

This chain's CDR3 is CASSDKVLAARNEQFF. In DNA form, the CDR3 reads TGCGCCAGCAGTGATAAAGTCCTAGCGGCACGGAATGAGCAGTTCTTC. J is TRBJ2-1 and V is TRBV10-1; 7 nucleotides agree with TRBD2. CDR3 length equals 16 residues. Germline V lookup: CDR1 WNHNN, CDR2 SYGVQD (reference sequence). The junction had 12 bases not matched to a gene; V was cut back by 3 bases and J by 7 bases.

The gene calls are TRBV29-1 and TRBJ1-1, with D tentatively TRBD1 (5 bases). CDR3 length: 13 residues. Germline assignment: CDR1 SQVTM and CDR2 ANQGSEA. The chain's CDR3 is CTTGQGTNTEAFF. CDR3 DNA: TGCACCACAGGCCAGGGTACGAACACTGAAGCTTTCTTT. Full variable domain (remainder filled in from reference TRBV29-1 and TRBJ1-1): SAVISQKPSRDICQRGTSLTIQCQVDSQVTMMFWYRQQPGQSLTLIATANQGSEATYESGFVIDKFPISRPNLTFSTLTVSNMSPEDSSIYLCTTGQGTNTEAFFGQGTRLTVV.

The genes are TRBV15 and TRBJ2-7; D might be TRBD2 (5 bases). V lost 4 bases and J 4 bases, leaving 17 bases between the germline ends. The CDR3 spans 15 residues. Per germline, CDR1 LNHNV and CDR2 YYDKDF (reference sequence). DNA of the CDR3: TGTGCCACCAGCACCAAGGAGCGGTCCCTGTACGAGCAGTACTTC. Translating gives CATSTKERSLYEQYF. Filled out from reference TRBV15 and TRBJ2-7, the complete variable domain reads DAMVIQNPRYQVTQFGKPVTLSCSQTLNHNVMYWYQQKSSQAPKLLFHYYDKDFNNEADTPDNFQSRRPNTSFCFLDIRSPGLGDTAMYLCATSTKERSLYEQYFGPGTRLTVT.

The gene calls are TRBV6-1 and TRBJ2-1, with D unclear. The germline gives CDR1 MNHNS, CDR2 SASEGT. CDR3 length: 16 residues. The V and J ends lost 0 bases and 7 bases respectively, with 16 bases between them. CDR3 nucleotides: TGTGCCAGCAGTGAAGCTTGGCAGGCCGCTTTTAATGAGCAGTTCTTC. Translating it yields CASSEAWQAAFNEQFF.

V is TRBV7-9 and J is TRBJ2-3, with 7 bases lining up with TRBD1. The CDR3 extends over 15 amino acids. Per germline, CDR1 SEHNR and CDR2 FQNEAQ (reference sequence). The J segment lost 2 bases and the V segment lost 3 bases, leaving 5 bases of the junction unmatched. CDR3 sequence (DNA): TGTGCCAGCAGCTTGGACAGGACCTTCACAGATACGCAGTATTTT. Amino acid sequence: CASSLDRTFTDTQYF.

The chain uses TRBV5-1 and TRBJ2-7; 7 positions match TRBD1. V trimming: 3 bases; J trimming: 3 bases; junction bases outside the gene matches: 6. The germline gives CDR1 SGHRS, CDR2 YFSETQ. The CDR3 length is 14 residues. The CDR3 coding sequence is TGCGCCAGCAGCTCTGGGACAGCTAACTACGAGCAGTACTTC. This codes for CASSSGTANYEQYF.

The gene calls are TRBV11-2 and TRBJ1-1; 7 bases line up with TRBD1. The CDR3 has 18 amino acids. J lost 3 bases, V lost 0 bases, and 13 bases had no gene match. Germline CDR1 and CDR2: SGHAT and FQNNGV. The CDR3 reads CASSLEWGDSGTYTEAFF. DNA of the CDR3: TGTGCCAGCAGCTTAGAGTGGGGGGACAGCGGTACCTACACTGAAGCTTTCTTT.

V gene TRBV28 combines with J gene TRBJ1-1; TRBD1 aligns across 8 bases. CDR1 MDHEN and CDR2 SYDVKM come from the germline V gene. The junction had 3 bases not matched to a gene; V was cut back by 6 bases and J by 3 bases. The CDR3 extends over 13 amino acids. As DNA, the CDR3 is TGTGCCAGCAGCAGGACAGGGTACACTGAAGCTTTCTTT. As protein: CASSRTGYTEAFF.

This clone was detected a few times. The rearrangement uses TRBV6-4 and TRBJ2-2; 9 bases map to TRBD1. Germline assignment: CDR1 MRHNA and CDR2 SNTAGT. Unmatched junction bases numbered 7, after V lost 7 bases and J lost 7 bases. The CDR3 runs to 14 residues. Written as DNA, the CDR3 is TGTGCCAGCAAGCCCGGGACAGGGTTCGGGGAGCTGTTTTTT. Residues: CASKPGTGFGELFF.

This chain connects TRBV30 to TRBJ1-1; 7 positions agree with TRBD1. V gave up 2 bases and J gave up 10 bases; unmatched junction bases: 1. This CDR3 is 10 amino acids long. CDR1 is GTSNPN, CDR2 SVGIG, per germline (reference sequence). CDR3 nucleotide sequence: TGTGCCTGGAGTCCAGGGGGAGCTTTCTTT. This gives the protein CAWSPGGAFF.

There are a few counts of this clone. This chain uses TRBV5-1 with TRBJ1-4, with 7 bases aligning to TRBD1. Germline trimming cut 0 bases from V and 2 bases from J; bases unmatched to any gene: 1. There are 15 residues in the CDR3. Germline V gene data show CDR1 as SGHRS and CDR2 as YFSETQ. CDR3 in DNA: TGCGCCAGCAGCTTGGAGACAGGGACTAATGAAAAACTGTTTTTT. Its translation: CASSLETGTNEKLFF.

This rearrangement joins TRBV6-6 to TRBJ1-2, with D tentatively TRBD1 (5 bases). This CDR3 is 13 amino acids long. The germline V and J ends were trimmed by 6 bases and 1 base, with 9 bases remaining between them. The germline V gene has CDR1 MNHNY and CDR2 SVGAGI (reference sequence). For the CDR3, the DNA is TGTGCCAGCAGGGAGACAGATAACTATGGCTACACCTTC. It is translated as CASRETDNYGYTF.

The chain has TRBV28 and TRBJ1-2; 7 nucleotides agree with TRBD1. The CDR3 runs 14 residues. Unmatched junction bases numbered 6, after V lost 6 bases and J lost 2 bases. CDR1 is MDHEN and CDR2 is SYDVKM in the germline V gene. The DNA of the CDR3 is TGTGCCAGCAGCTTCGGGACAGCCAACTATGGCTACACCTTC. It translates to CASSFGTANYGYTF.

V and J are TRBV27 and TRBJ2-7, with a weak D call TRBD1 (6 bases). Trimming took 3 bases from V and 4 from J, leaving 19 bases between them. Germline lookup yields CDR1 MNHEY and CDR2 SMNVEV (reference sequence). CDR3 length: 16 amino acids. The CDR3 bases are TGTGCCAGCAGTTTTCCCCAGGACAGCTACCGGTACGAGCAGTACTTC. Protein sequence: CASSFPQDSYRYEQYF.

This clone was seen a handful of times. The V and J genes are TRBV28 and TRBJ2-1; TRBD2 might be the D (6 bases). The V end lost 4 bases, the J end lost 8 bases, and 21 bases lay between the germline ends. This CDR3 spans 16 amino acids. Germline loops: CDR1 MDHEN, CDR2 SYDVKM. The chain's CDR3 is CASSSARLAKTDEQFF. CDR3 nucleotide sequence: TGTGCCAGCAGTTCCGCTCGGCTAGCGAAGACCGATGAGCAGTTCTTC.

The chain uses TRBV19 and TRBJ2-3, with 11 bases that match TRBD2. CDR3 length equals 18 residues. The trim removed 5 bases at V and 1 base at J, leaving 11 bases unmatched. Germline loops: CDR1 LNHDA, CDR2 SQIVND (reference sequence). The CDR3, as DNA: TGTGCCAGTAGTGGCGGGATAGCGGGAGGGCCTGGCACAGATACGCAGTATTTT. This translates into CASSGGIAGGPGTDTQYF.

This clone has only a few counts. The chain is built from TRBV30 and TRBJ1-1; maybe TRBD1 (6 bases). V lost 7 bases, J lost 4 bases, and 22 bases lay in between. The CDR3 spans 15 residues. Germline CDR1 GTSNPN, CDR2 SVGIG (reference sequence). CDR3 residues: CASEGGATGITEAFF. CDR3 nucleotide sequence: TGTGCCTCTGAGGGGGGGGCAACCGGTATCACTGAAGCTTTCTTT.

The chain couples TRBV29-1 to TRBJ2-3; a possible D gene is TRBD2 (7 bases). Trimming stripped 6 bases from V and 5 bases from J, with 15 bases between. The CDR3 spans 13 residues. CDR1 and CDR2 from the germline V gene are SQVTM and ANQGSEA. The CDR3 DNA is TGCAGCGTGACCGGGGGGCCAGGAGATACGCAGTATTTT. Translation: CSVTGGPGDTQYF.

The V and J genes are TRBV5-1 and TRBJ2-5; 8 bases map to TRBD2. Germline V CDR1 and CDR2: SGHRS, YFSETQ. The CDR3 is made up of 14 amino acids. With 4 bases clipped from V and 1 base from J, the junction kept 3 bases outside the gene matches. CDR3 sequence reads: CASSTGGVQETQYF. CDR3 sequence (DNA): TGCGCCAGCAGCACGGGGGGGGTCCAAGAGACCCAGTACTTC. Filled out from reference TRBV5-1 and TRBJ2-5, the complete variable domain reads KAGVTQTPRYLIKTRGQQVTLSCSPISGHRSVSWYQQTPGQGLQFLFEYFSETQRNKGNFPGRFSGRQFSNSRSEMNVSTLELGDSALYLCASSTGGVQETQYFGPGTRLLVL.

CDR3: CASRMQGARNEQFF. The CDR3 DNA reads TGCGCCAGCAGAATGCAGGGGGCAAGAAATGAGCAGTTCTTC. The gene calls are TRBV5-1 and TRBJ2-1; TRBD1 matches at 8 bases. J lost 7 bases, V lost 5 bases, and 8 bases had no gene match. CDR1 is SGHRS and CDR2 is YFSETQ in the germline V gene. The CDR3 is 14 amino acids.

This sequence joins TRBV9 and TRBJ2-3, with 7 positions matching TRBD2. This CDR3 comprises 17 residues. V shed 3 bases and J 1 base; nucleotides not matched to a gene: 11. Germline CDR1 SGDLS, CDR2 YYNGEE. The CDR3 region has the DNA TGTGCCAGCAGCGGGGGCGGACTAGGACGTGGCACAGATACGCAGTATTTT. Its translation is CASSGGGLGRGTDTQYF.

V is TRBV4-2 and J is TRBJ2-7; no clear D gene. Germline CDR1 is LGHNA and CDR2 is YNFKEQ. V was trimmed by 0 bases and J by 0 bases, leaving 9 bases between them. CDR3 size: 15 residues. This chain's CDR3 is CASSQEHSGSYEQYF. CDR3 sequence (DNA): TGTGCCAGCAGCCAAGAGCATTCGGGCTCCTACGAGCAGTACTTC.

CDR3 DNA: TGTGCCAGCAAATTACAGAACACTGAAGCTTTCTTT. Residues: CASKLQNTEAFF. The chain has TRBV28 and TRBJ1-1, with no clear D. V was clipped by 7 bases and J by 1 base, with 7 bases between them. This CDR3 spans 12 amino acids. Germline V CDR1 and CDR2: MDHEN, SYDVKM. Full variable domain (outside the CDR3, taken from reference TRBV28 and TRBJ1-1): DVKVTQSSRYLVKRTGEKVFLECVQDMDHENMFWYRQDPGLGLRLIYFSYDVKMKEKGDIPEGYSVSREKKERFSLILESASTNQTSMYLCASKLQNTEAFFGQGTRLTVV.